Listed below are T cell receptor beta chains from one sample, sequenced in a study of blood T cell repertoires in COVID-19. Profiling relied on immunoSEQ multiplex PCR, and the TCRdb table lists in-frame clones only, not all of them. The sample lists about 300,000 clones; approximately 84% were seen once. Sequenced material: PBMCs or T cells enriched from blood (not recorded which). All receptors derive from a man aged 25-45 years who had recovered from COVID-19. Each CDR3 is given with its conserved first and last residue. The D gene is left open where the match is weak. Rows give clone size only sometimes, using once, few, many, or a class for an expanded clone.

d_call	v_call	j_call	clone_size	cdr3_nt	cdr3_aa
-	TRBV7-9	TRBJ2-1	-	TGTGCCAGCAGCCGAGATAACCCCAATGAGCAGTTCTTC	CASSRDNPNEQFF
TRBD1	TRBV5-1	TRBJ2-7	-	TGCGCCAGCAGCTTGGTAGGGGGCTTGAACGAGCAGTACTTC	CASSLVGGLNEQYF
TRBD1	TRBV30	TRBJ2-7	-	TGTGCCTGGAAGGGACAGATCGACTACGAGCAGTACTTC	CAWKGQIDYEQYF
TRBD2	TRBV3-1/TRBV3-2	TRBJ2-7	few	TGTGCCAGCAGCCAAGATGGGGGACTAGCGAGATACGAGCAGTACTTC	CASSQDGGLARYEQYF
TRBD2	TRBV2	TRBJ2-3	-	TGTGCCAGCATAGTTTTTAGACGGGGGGGCCGAATAGGCACAGATACGCAGTATTTT	CASIVFRRGGRIGTDTQYF
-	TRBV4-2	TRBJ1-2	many	TGTGCCAGCAGCCAAGATGGCACAGATTTCAACTATGGCTACACCTTC	CASSQDGTDFNYGYTF
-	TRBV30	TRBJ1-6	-	TGTGCCTGGAGCCTGCAGGGTGGATCACCCCTCCACTTT	CAWSLQGGSPLHF
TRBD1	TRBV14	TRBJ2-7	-	TGTGCCAGCAGCTTACCGGGACAGGGATCCTACGAGCAGTACTTC	CASSLPGQGSYEQYF
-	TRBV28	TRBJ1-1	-	TGTGCCAGCAGTTTAGGAGGGTCTAGAACTGAAGCTTTCTTT	CASSLGGSRTEAFF
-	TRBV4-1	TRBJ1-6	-	TGCGCCAGCAGCCAAGATCCCGGGAGGACTACCGGCTCACCCCTCCACTTT	CASSQDPGRTTGSPLHF
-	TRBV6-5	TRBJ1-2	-	TGTGCCAGCAGTTACGAAGGGAGGGGCGCTGGCTACACCTTC	CASSYEGRGAGYTF
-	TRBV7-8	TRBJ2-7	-	TGTGCCAGCAGCTTTGGCGGTTCCTACGAGCAGTACTTC	CASSFGGSYEQYF
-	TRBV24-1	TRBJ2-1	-	TGTGCCACCAGTGATTTTACAGGTGGTCCGTTCTTC	CATSDFTGGPFF
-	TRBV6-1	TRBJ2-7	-	TGTGCCAGCAGTGAATCCCCTCGGGGGTTCTACGAGCAGTACTTC	CASSESPRGFYEQYF
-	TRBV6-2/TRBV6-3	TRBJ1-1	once	TGTGCCAGCAGTTACTCGGGGCAGGGGATAGGTGAAGCTTTCTTT	CASSYSGQGIGEAFF
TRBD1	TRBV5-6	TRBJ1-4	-	TGTGCCAGCAGCTCGGGACAGTTAGCCGCAACTAATGAAAAACTGTTTTTT	CASSSGQLAATNEKLFF
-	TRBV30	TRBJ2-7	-	TGTGCCTGGAGTGTAAGCCCCCGGGGCGAGCAGTACTTC	CAWSVSPRGEQYF
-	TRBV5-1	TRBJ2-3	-	TGCGCCAGCAGCTTGGCCGTCAGTCCAGATACGCAGTATTTT	CASSLAVSPDTQYF
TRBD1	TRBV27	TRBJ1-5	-	TGTGCCAGCAGTTATCCGGGACAGGGCAATCAGCCCCAGCATTTT	CASSYPGQGNQPQHF
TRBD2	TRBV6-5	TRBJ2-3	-	TGTGCCAGCAGTTTCCGGACTAGCGGTACAGATACGCAGTATTTT	CASSFRTSGTDTQYF
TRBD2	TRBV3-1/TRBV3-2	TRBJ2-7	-	TGTGCCAGCAGCCGCGTCCACGAGGGACTAGCGGGAAACGAGCAGTACTTC	CASSRVHEGLAGNEQYF
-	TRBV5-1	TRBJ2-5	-	TGCGCCAGCAGCTTGGGGAGGGGTGTTCAAGAGACCCAGTACTTC	CASSLGRGVQETQYF
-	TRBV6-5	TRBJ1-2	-	TGTGCCAGCAGCGACCGTTCGGGGGGAGACTATGGCTACACCTTC	CASSDRSGGDYGYTF
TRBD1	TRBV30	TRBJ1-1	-	TGTGCCTCGCTACAGGGGGGGAATGAAGCTTTCTTT	CASLQGGNEAFF
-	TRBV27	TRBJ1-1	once	TGTGCCAGCAGTTTAGATAAGCTGAACACTGAAGCTTTCTTT	CASSLDKLNTEAFF
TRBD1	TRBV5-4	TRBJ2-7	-	TGTGCCAGCAGCGGGGACAGGGGGGGACCCTACGAGCAGTACTTC	CASSGDRGGPYEQYF
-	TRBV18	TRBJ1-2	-	TGTGCCAGCTCACAGACGCCCGGGACACTAGTCATCTATGGCTACACCTTC	CASSQTPGTLVIYGYTF
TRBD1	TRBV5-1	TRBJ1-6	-	TGCGCCAGCAGCTTATCCGGACAGGGCGGATCACCCCTCCACTTT	CASSLSGQGGSPLHF
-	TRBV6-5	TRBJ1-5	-	TGTGCCAGCAGACAGGGCTGGTTGAGGGGACAGCCCCAGCATTTT	CASRQGWLRGQPQHF
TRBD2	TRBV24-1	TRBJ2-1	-	TGTGCCACTGAGGGACTAGAATACAATGAGCAGTTCTTC	CATEGLEYNEQFF
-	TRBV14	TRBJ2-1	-	TGTGCCAGCAGCCTAAAGGACTTCACAATGATGCAGTTCTTC	CASSLKDFTMMQFF
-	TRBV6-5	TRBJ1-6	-	TGTGCCAGCAGTTATGGCCAATCAAATTCACCCCTCCACTTT	CASSYGQSNSPLHF
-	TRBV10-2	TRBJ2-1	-	TGCGCCAGCAGTGTCCTAGCAATCTCCTACAATGAGCAGTTCTTC	CASSVLAISYNEQFF
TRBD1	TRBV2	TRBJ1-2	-	TGTGCCACGGGACCCGACAGGGAGGACTATGGCTACACCTTC	CATGPDREDYGYTF
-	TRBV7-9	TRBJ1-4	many	TGTGCCAGCAGCTTAGGGACATTAGGAAAACTGTTTTTT	CASSLGTLGKLFF
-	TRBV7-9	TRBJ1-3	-	TGTGCCAGCAGCTTAGGCCACTCCGGAAACACCATATATTTT	CASSLGHSGNTIYF
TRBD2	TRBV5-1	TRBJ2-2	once	TGCGCCAGCAGCTTGGGGGGACTAGCTTCCACCGGGGAGCTGTTTTTT	CASSLGGLASTGELFF
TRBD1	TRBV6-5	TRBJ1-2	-	TGTGCCAGCAGTCCACCGGGACAGTACGATGGCTACACCTTC	CASSPPGQYDGYTF
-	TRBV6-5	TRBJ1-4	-	TGTGCCAGCAGTTACAGCGGTAGAACTAATGAAAAACTGTTTTTT	CASSYSGRTNEKLFF
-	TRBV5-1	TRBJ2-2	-	TGCGCCAGCAGGGGGGGAGACGGGGAGCTGTTTTTT	CASRGGDGELFF
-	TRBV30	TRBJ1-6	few	TGTGCCTGGAAAGGGGGGGGGCTCTCCTATAATTCACCCCTCCACTTT	CAWKGGGLSYNSPLHF
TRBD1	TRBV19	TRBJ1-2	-	TGTGCCACCATACCGGGACAGGGAAAGGGATATGGCTACACCTTC	CATIPGQGKGYGYTF
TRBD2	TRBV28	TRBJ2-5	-	TGTGCCAGCAGTTTCGGCGGGGGGGCAAAGACCCAGTACTTC	CASSFGGGAKTQYF
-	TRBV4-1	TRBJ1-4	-	TGCGCCAGCAGCCATTCCCCTGCAACTAATGAAAAACTGTTTTTT	CASSHSPATNEKLFF
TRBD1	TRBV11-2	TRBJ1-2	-	TGTGCCAGCAGCGTCCAGGGGGCGGGTTATGGCTACACCTTC	CASSVQGAGYGYTF
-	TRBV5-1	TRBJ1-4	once	TGCGCCAGCAGCTTAGGGAGAACTAATGAAAAACTGTTTTTT	CASSLGRTNEKLFF
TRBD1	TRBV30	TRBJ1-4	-	TGTGCCTGGAGCGCAGACAGGGGACGGTGGGCGCTGTTTTTT	CAWSADRGRWALFF
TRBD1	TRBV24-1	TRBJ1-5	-	TGTGCCACCAGTGACACGACGACCGGGACAGGGGGCAATCAGCCCCAGCATTTT	CATSDTTTGTGGNQPQHF
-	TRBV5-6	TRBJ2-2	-	TGTGCCAGTCGGGCACGGGGTCACACCGGGGAGCTGTTTTTT	CASRARGHTGELFF
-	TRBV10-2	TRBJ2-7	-	TGCGCCAGCAGTGAGGTTTCCCAGGGTCACGAGCAGTACTTC	CASSEVSQGHEQYF
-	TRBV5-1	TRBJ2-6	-	TGCGCCAGCAGCTATCCGGGACATATGTCGTCTGGGGCCAACGTCCTGACTTTC	CASSYPGHMSSGANVLTF
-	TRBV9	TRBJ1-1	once	TGTGCCAGCAGCGTAGGGGGCCTTCTAATGAACACTGAAGCTTTCTTT	CASSVGGLLMNTEAFF
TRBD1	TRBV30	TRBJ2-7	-	TGTGCCTGGAGTAAGGGACAGGGAGAGGACGAGCAGTACTTC	CAWSKGQGEDEQYF
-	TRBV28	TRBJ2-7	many	TGTGCCAGCAGTTTAATCTCGGGACAAGAGCAGTACTTC	CASSLISGQEQYF
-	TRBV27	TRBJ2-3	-	TGTGCCAGCAGTTTTGGCCCAGATACGCAGTATTTT	CASSFGPDTQYF
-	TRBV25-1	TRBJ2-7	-	TGTGCCAGCAGTGAAACAGGGTGGGAGCAGTACTTC	CASSETGWEQYF
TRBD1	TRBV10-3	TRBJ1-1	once	TGTGCCATCAGCGACGAACAGGGGTTGAACACTGAAGCTTTCTTT	CAISDEQGLNTEAFF
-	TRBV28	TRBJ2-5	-	TGTGCCAGCAGCCCGCCGGGGGTCCAAGAGACCCAGTACTTC	CASSPPGVQETQYF
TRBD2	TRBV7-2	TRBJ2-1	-	TGTGCCAGCAGCTTCGCGGGAGGTTTGAATGAGCAGTTCTTC	CASSFAGGLNEQFF